The 18 T cell receptor beta chains in this list originate from one sample, sequenced in a study of blood T cell repertoires in COVID-19. Sequencing used immunoSEQ multiplex PCR; TCRdb keeps in-frame clones, though not all of them. The sample contains tens of thousands of clones, around 86% of which appear only once. Material for sequencing was peripheral blood. The receptors were sampled from a man aged 45 to 65 with active COVID-19.

The rearrangement uses TRBV28 and TRBJ2-7; 8 bases agree with TRBD1. CDR1 and CDR2 (germline): MDHEN, SYDVKM. CDR3 length: 15 residues. The J segment lost 5 bases and the V segment lost 5 bases, leaving 11 bases of the junction unmatched. Written as DNA, the CDR3 is TGTGCCAGCAGTGCTGCCGGGACAGGTATCCACGAGCAGTACTTC. It codes for CASSAAGTGIHEQYF.

This rearrangement joins TRBV4-2 to TRBJ1-5; D is unresolved. V dropped 1 base and J dropped 0 bases, with 10 bases sitting between them. The germline V gene has CDR1 LGHNA and CDR2 YNFKEQ. This CDR3 has 16 residues. This CDR3 reads CASSQALGYSNQPQHF. Here the CDR3 DNA reads TGTGCCAGCAGCCAAGCTCTGGGCTATAGCAATCAGCCCCAGCATTTT.

V usage is TRBV5-1 and J usage is TRBJ1-2; D is unclear. The CDR3 runs 14 residues. The ends were cut back, 0 bases at V and 2 bases at J, with 8 bases in the middle. Germline V lookup: CDR1 SGHRS, CDR2 YFSETQ. This chain's CDR3 is CASSLGAENYGYTF. The CDR3 DNA reads TGCGCCAGCAGCTTGGGGGCAGAGAACTATGGCTACACCTTC.

The chain is built from TRBV7-9 and TRBJ1-3; D unresolved. CDR1 is SEHNR and CDR2 is FQNEAQ in the germline V gene (reference sequence). The CDR3 totals 15 residues. V lost 3 bases, J lost 0 bases, and 9 bases lay in between. CDR3 DNA sequence: TGTGCCAGCAGCTTGATGGCCAGCTCTGGAAACACCATATATTTT. Translation: CASSLMASSGNTIYF.

The chain combines TRBV7-2 with TRBJ1-2, with 9 positions matching TRBD1. The ends lost 3 bases at V and 2 bases at J; junction bases unmatched: 1. The CDR3 runs 14 residues. Germline values: CDR1 SGHTA, CDR2 FQGNSA. This chain's CDR3 is CASSFDRGNYGYTF. The DNA for the CDR3 is TGTGCCAGCAGCTTCGACAGGGGGAACTATGGCTACACCTTC.

CDR3 in amino acids: CASRMSGVPYNEQFF. The CDR3, as DNA: TGTGCCAGCAGAATGAGCGGGGTTCCCTACAATGAGCAGTTCTTC. The rearrangement links TRBV27 to TRBJ2-1; 7 nucleotides match TRBD2. Germline assignment: CDR1 MNHEY and CDR2 SMNVEV (reference sequence). CDR3 size: 15 residues. Trimming cost V 6 bases and J 2 bases; bases outside gene matches: 7.

The chain is built from TRBV28 and TRBJ1-1; D gene ambiguous. The germline V gene encodes CDR1 MDHEN and CDR2 SYDVKM. The germline V and J ends were trimmed by 6 bases and 8 bases, with 13 bases remaining between them. The CDR3 has 12 residues. CDR3 protein: CASSWRGSEAFF. The CDR3 DNA reads TGTGCCAGCAGCTGGCGGGGTTCGGAAGCTTTCTTT.

V and J are TRBV3-1 (or the pseudogene TRBV3-2) and TRBJ1-3; weak D call: TRBD1 (5 bases). The CDR3 has 13 amino acids. Per the germline V gene, CDR1 is LGHDT and CDR2 is YNNKEL (reference sequence). V was pared by 4 bases and J by 7 bases, with 11 bases between. The CDR3 DNA sequence: TGTGCCAGCAGCCCCTCAGGGAGGAACACCATATATTTT. This translates into CASSPSGRNTIYF.

V usage is TRBV27 and J usage is TRBJ1-6; no reliable D call. Germline CDR1 and CDR2: MNHEY and SMNVEV (reference sequence). The CDR3 runs to 14 residues. Deletions cut 0 bases from V and 13 bases from J, with 13 bases between. CDR3 loop: CASSLSAGSGPLHF. The CDR3 coding sequence is TGTGCCAGCAGTTTATCGGCGGGTTCGGGGCCCCTCCACTTT.

This chain uses TRBV7-2 with TRBJ2-5; weak D call: TRBD2 (5 bases). The CDR3 loop spans 13 amino acids. Germline V gene sequence: CDR1 SGHTA, CDR2 FQGNSA. V was clipped by 4 bases and J by 0 bases, with 6 bases between them. CDR3 DNA sequence: TGTGCCAGCAGCTCGCGGGACCAAGAGACCCAGTACTTC. Protein: CASSSRDQETQYF.

This chain links TRBV4-1 with TRBJ2-2, with TRBD1 matching over 7 bases. Trimming at V came to 4 bases and at J to 3 bases, leaving 8 bases not matched to a gene. Germline-derived CDR1 and CDR2 are MGHRA and YSYEKL. The CDR3 extends over 16 amino acids. The CDR3 DNA reads TGCGCCAGCAGCCGATCCTGGACAGGTGACACCGGGGAGCTGTTTTTT. Residues: CASSRSWTGDTGELFF.

V is TRBV27 and J is TRBJ1-2, with 9 bases fitting TRBD1. The CDR3 contains 14 residues. The V and J ends lost 6 bases and 2 bases, in that order; junction bases with no gene match: 4. Germline CDR1 is MNHEY and CDR2 is SMNVEV (reference sequence). DNA of the CDR3: TGTGCCAGCAGAAGGACAGGGGAGAACTATGGCTACACCTTC. Amino acids: CASRRTGENYGYTF.

The rearrangement joins TRBV5-1 to TRBJ1-2; D may be TRBD1 (5 bases). Germline V gene data show CDR1 as SGHRS and CDR2 as YFSETQ. The V end lost 1 base, the J end lost 0 bases, and 13 bases lay between the germline ends. The CDR3 sequence is 16 residues long. As DNA, the CDR3 is TGCGCCAGCAGCTTGTCGGGGGGGACCGCTAACTATGGCTACACCTTC. This translates into CASSLSGGTANYGYTF.

This clone has just a few counts. The chain couples TRBV19 to TRBJ1-5; 10 bases are a match to TRBD1. With 5 bases clipped from V and 9 bases from J, the junction kept 4 bases outside the gene matches. Germline lookup yields CDR1 LNHDA and CDR2 SQIVND (reference sequence). CDR3 size: 13 residues. The CDR3 sequence is CASSGTGESPQHF. The CDR3 region has the DNA TGTGCCAGTAGTGGGACAGGGGAGTCGCCCCAGCATTTT.

The chain joins TRBV16 to TRBJ1-5, with unresolved D. CDR1 is KGHSY and CDR2 is FQNENV in the germline V gene. The CDR3 extends over 14 amino acids. Trimming removed 7 bases at V and 0 bases at J, with 10 bases between. CDR3 in DNA: TGTGCCAGCACTACCACTTATAGCAATCAGCCCCAGCATTTT. Amino acid sequence: CASTTTYSNQPQHF.

The J gene is TRBJ2-7, the V gene TRBV5-4; TRBD1 matches at 11 bases. CDR1 is SGHNT, CDR2 YYREEE, per germline (reference sequence). The V segment lost 9 bases and the J segment 2 bases; nucleotides outside the gene matches: 4. CDR3 size: 13 residues. The chain's CDR3 is CATGTGGAYEQYF. The CDR3 DNA reads TGTGCCACCGGGACAGGGGGTGCCTACGAGCAGTACTTC.

The V call is TRBV6-2 or TRBV6-3, the J call TRBJ2-4; TRBD1 is a possible D gene (6 bases). The ends were cut back, 4 bases at V and 0 bases at J, with 19 bases in the middle. The CDR3 contains 18 residues. Looked up from germline, CDR1 is MNHEY and CDR2 is SVGEGT. CDR3 in DNA: TGTGCCAGCAGTTCCCTCCTAAGACAGGCGATAGCCAAAAACATTCAGTACTTC. It specifies CASSSLLRQAIAKNIQYF.

The rearrangement uses TRBV3-1 (or the pseudogene TRBV3-2) and TRBJ2-2; tentative D call: TRBD2 (5 bases). V lost 4 bases to trimming and J lost 4 bases, with 10 bases between them. Germline V gene lookup returns CDR1 LGHDT and CDR2 YNNKEL (reference sequence). The CDR3 totals 14 residues. CDR3 residues: CASSRGLGTGELFF. Here the CDR3 DNA reads TGTGCCAGCAGCCGAGGGCTAGGCACCGGGGAGCTGTTTTTT.